These T cell receptor beta chains were read from a single sample in a study of shared T cell receptors in the human thymus. Repertoires were generated with immunoSEQ multiplex PCR, while TCRdb's copy carries only in-frame clones and drops some. Seen here are 550,000 to 800,000 clones, around 85% observed once, and the top ten hold 0.0095% to 0.011%. This sample also appeared in a second study, on human thymus T cells.

The specimen was thymocytes. These receptor sequences come from a girl less than two years old with a congenital heart defect. Each CDR3 is given with its conserved first and last residue. The D gene is left open where the match is weak.

V: TRBV14
D: NA
J: TRBJ1-2
DNA: TGTGCCAGCAGCCAAGACCGAACAGGAACCAACTATGGCTACACCTTC
CDR3: CASSQDRTGTNYGYTF

V: TRBV6-1
D: NA
J: TRBJ1-1
DNA: TGTGCCAGCAGTACAAGGTTCAGGGTATCCACTGAAGCTTTCTTT
CDR3: CASSTRFRVSTEAFF

V: TRBV4-3
D: TRBD1
J: TRBJ2-7
DNA: TGCGCCAGCAGCCAAGATATTGGGACAGGGGGCTTCTACGAGCAGTACTTC
CDR3: CASSQDIGTGGFYEQYF

V: TRBV7-2
D: NA
J: TRBJ1-2
DNA: TGTGCCAGCAGCTTGTTCACAGGGCACTATGGCTACACCTTC
CDR3: CASSLFTGHYGYTF

V: TRBV6-1
D: TRBD2
J: TRBJ2-3
DNA: TGTGCCAGCAGACCCAGGGAGGGGAGGACAGATACGCAGTATTTT
CDR3: CASRPREGRTDTQYF

V: TRBV6-1
D: NA
J: TRBJ1-6
DNA: TGTGCCAGCAGTGAAGTTGAGAGCTCCTATAATTCACCCCTCCACTTT
CDR3: CASSEVESSYNSPLHF

V: TRBV27
D: TRBD1
J: TRBJ2-3
DNA: TGTGCCAGCTCCCCCGACAGGGCCATTACCCCCACAGATACGCAGTATTTT
CDR3: CASSPDRAITPTDTQYF

V: TRBV4-3
D: NA
J: TRBJ1-6
DNA: TGCGCCAGCAGCCAAGTGAGACCTAGCTCCTATAATTCACCCCTCCACTTT
CDR3: CASSQVRPSSYNSPLHF

V: TRBV27
D: NA
J: TRBJ1-5
DNA: TGTGCCAGCAGTTTTATTGGGGGCAGGGATAATCAGCCCCAGCATTTT
CDR3: CASSFIGGRDNQPQHF

V: TRBV14
D: TRBD1
J: TRBJ1-1
DNA: TGTGCCAGCAGCCGATGGACAGGGGGCCCCTATGAAGCTTTCTTT
CDR3: CASSRWTGGPYEAFF

V: TRBV19
D: NA
J: TRBJ2-2
DNA: TGTGCCAGTAGTATACACATGGCGGCGAACACCGGGGAGCTGTTTTTT
CDR3: CASSIHMAANTGELFF

V: TRBV4-3
D: NA
J: TRBJ1-3
DNA: TGCGCCAGCGGCCAGCCAGAGCGGGCAGGGCCAGGAAACACCATATATTTT
CDR3: CASGQPERAGPGNTIYF

V: TRBV10-3
D: NA
J: TRBJ2-1
DNA: TGTGCCATCAGTGAACCACCAGCGGATGAGCAGTTCTTC
CDR3: CAISEPPADEQFF

V: TRBV7-8
D: TRBD2
J: TRBJ2-1
DNA: TGTGCCAGCAGCTTAGGTCTAGCGGGGGGCCGTGGCTCCTACAATGAGCAGTTCTTC
CDR3: CASSLGLAGGRGSYNEQFF